Following are 11 T cell receptor beta chains from one sample sequenced in a study of CD8 T cells in ankylosing spondylitis. Each CDR3 protein is one row after TCRdb ran MiXCR on the 5' RACE reads. The data hold roughly 46,000 distinct CDR3 sequences, with under 4.5% observed a single time. Sequenced: blood, either unsorted or a sorted T cell fraction (not recorded which). Receptors were obtained from a female donor with ankylosing spondylitis or in good health (not recorded which).

This chain uses TRBV9 with TRBJ2-7, with 8 bases matching TRBD1. J was trimmed by 3 bases and V by 3 bases; bases with no gene match: 5. The CDR3 is 14 residues long. Germline V gene lookup returns CDR1 SGDLS and CDR2 YYNGEE. CDR3 amino acids: CASSAPGTGYEQYF. The CDR3 DNA is TGTGCCAGCAGCGCCCCCGGGACAGGCTACGAGCAGTACTTC.

This clonotype showed up many times. This chain uses TRBV9 with TRBJ2-2; tentatively, D is TRBD1 (6 bases). The V end was cut by 2 bases, the J end by 6 bases, with 11 bases between. The CDR3 has 14 residues. Germline V gene sequence: CDR1 SGDLS, CDR2 YYNGEE. The CDR3 is CASSVSGVPGELFF. The CDR3 DNA is TGTGCCAGCAGCGTGTCAGGGGTGCCCGGGGAGCTGTTTTTT.

This clonotype has a count of ten or more. The V and J genes are TRBV9 and TRBJ2-5, with 7 positions matching TRBD2. This CDR3 has 15 residues. Germline V CDR1 and CDR2: SGDLS, YYNGEE. With V trimmed by 1 base and J by 2 bases, 5 bases remained unmatched. CDR3 sequence: CASSVISSGQETQYF. CDR3 bases: TGTGCCAGCAGCGTAATTTCTAGCGGACAAGAGACCCAGTACTTC.

This clonotype was detected ten times or more. The chain combines TRBV9 with TRBJ2-2, with a possible D match to TRBD1 (6 bases). The V gene's germline CDR1 is SGDLS and CDR2 YYNGEE. Trimming removed 4 bases at V and 5 bases at J, with 18 bases between. CDR3 length equals 16 residues. The CDR3 here is CASSLYGGADTGELFF. CDR3 DNA: TGTGCCAGCAGCCTCTATGGGGGCGCCGATACCGGGGAGCTGTTTTTT.

The V gene is TRBV9, the J gene TRBJ2-5; 8 nucleotides line up with TRBD1. Trimming took 0 bases from V and 5 from J; bases not matched to a gene: 3. CDR1 SGDLS and CDR2 YYNGEE come from the germline V gene. This CDR3 spans 14 amino acids. CDR3 protein: CASSVGQGAETQYF. The CDR3 DNA reads as TGTGCCAGCAGCGTAGGGCAGGGGGCGGAGACCCAGTACTTC.

This clonotype appeared many times. The rearrangement uses TRBV9 and TRBJ1-3; possibly TRBD1 for D (5 bases). Trimming pared 6 bases from V and 0 bases from J, leaving 16 bases between. The CDR3 loop spans 16 amino acids. Germline assignment: CDR1 SGDLS and CDR2 YYNGEE. The CDR3 nucleotides are TGTGCCAGCACCTCAGAGGTCCAGGGCTCTGGAAACACCATATATTTT. Translating gives CASTSEVQGSGNTIYF.

This clonotype was detected many times. The genes are TRBV9 and TRBJ1-2; maybe TRBD1 (5 bases). Germline CDR1 is SGDLS and CDR2 is YYNGEE. Trimming left V 3 bases short and J 2 bases short, with 8 bases between. CDR3 length: 13 residues. This CDR3 is CASSGGRNYGYTF. The CDR3 region has the DNA TGTGCCAGCAGCGGGGGACGGAACTATGGCTACACCTTC.

This clonotype was detected many times. This chain uses TRBV9 with TRBJ2-7; D possibly corresponds to TRBD2 (6 bases). This CDR3 comprises 15 residues. Trimming stripped 3 bases from V and 7 bases from J, with 20 bases between. The germline V gene encodes CDR1 SGDLS and CDR2 YYNGEE. The CDR3 sequence is CASSGAGTRLGEQYF. In DNA form, the CDR3 reads TGTGCCAGCAGCGGGGCCGGGACTCGCTTAGGGGAGCAGTACTTC.

Ten or more counts support this clonotype. The chain carries TRBV9 and TRBJ2-7; D remains unclear. Trimming shortened V by 0 bases and J by 3 bases, and 13 bases separated the two germline ends. The CDR3 runs 15 residues. Germline V CDR1 and CDR2: SGDLS, YYNGEE. The CDR3 is CASSVEGLDGYEQYF. The CDR3 coding sequence is TGTGCCAGCAGCGTAGAGGGTTTGGACGGCTACGAGCAGTACTTC. The whole variable domain, remainder taken from reference TRBV9 and TRBJ2-7, is DSGVTQTPKHLITATGQRVTLRCSPRSGDLSVYWYQQSLDQGLQFLIQYYNGEERAKGNILERFSAQQFPDLHSELNLSSLELGDSALYFCASSVEGLDGYEQYFGPGTRLTVT.

In this sample, this clonotype turned up many times. V is TRBV21-1 and J is TRBJ1-1; the table names TRBD1, a call not compared with the DNA. TRBV21-1 represents a pseudogene. The CDR3 loop spans 13 amino acids. CDR3 in amino acids: CASSCDRDTEAFF. Written as DNA, the CDR3 is TGTGCCAGCAGCTGTGACAGAGACACTGAAGCTTTCTTT.

This clonotype was counted at least ten times. The rearrangement uses TRBV9 and TRBJ1-4; D perhaps matches TRBD1 (5 bases). V lost 0 bases, J lost 5 bases, and 11 bases lay in between. The CDR3 has 15 amino acids. The germline V gene encodes CDR1 SGDLS and CDR2 YYNGEE. In DNA, the CDR3 is TGTGCCAGCAGCGTAGGCGGAGGGGTAAATGAAAAACTGTTTTTT. It yields the protein CASSVGGGVNEKLFF.